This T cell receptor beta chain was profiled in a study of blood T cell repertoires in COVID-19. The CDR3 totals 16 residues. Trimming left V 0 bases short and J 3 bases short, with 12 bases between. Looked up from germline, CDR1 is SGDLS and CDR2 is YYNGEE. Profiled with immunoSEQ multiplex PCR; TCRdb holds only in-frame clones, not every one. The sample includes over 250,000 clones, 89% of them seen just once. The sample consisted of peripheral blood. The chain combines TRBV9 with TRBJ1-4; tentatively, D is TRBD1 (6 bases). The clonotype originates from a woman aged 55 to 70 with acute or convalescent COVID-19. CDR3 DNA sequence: TGTGCCAGCAGCGTAGGGACAGCGCGGGCTAATGAAAAACTGTTTTTT. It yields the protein CASSVGTARANEKLFF. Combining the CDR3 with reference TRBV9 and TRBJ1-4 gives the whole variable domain DSGVTQTPKHLITATGQRVTLRCSPRSGDLSVYWYQQSLDQGLQFLIQYYNGEERAKGNILERFSAQQFPDLHSELNLSSLELGDSALYFCASSVGTARANEKLFFGSGTQLSVL.